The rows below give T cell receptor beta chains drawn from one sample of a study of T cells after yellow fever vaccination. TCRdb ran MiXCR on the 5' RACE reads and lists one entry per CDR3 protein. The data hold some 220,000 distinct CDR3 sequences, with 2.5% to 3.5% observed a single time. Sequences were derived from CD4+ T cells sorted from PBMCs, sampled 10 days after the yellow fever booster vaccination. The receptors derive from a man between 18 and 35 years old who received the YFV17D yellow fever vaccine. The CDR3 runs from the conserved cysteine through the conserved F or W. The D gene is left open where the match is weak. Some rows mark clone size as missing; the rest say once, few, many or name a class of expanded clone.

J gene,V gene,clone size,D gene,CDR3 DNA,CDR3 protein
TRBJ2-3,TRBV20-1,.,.,TGCAGTGCTAGCCCGGGGGCGGTCACAGATACGCAGTATTTT,CSASPGAVTDTQYF
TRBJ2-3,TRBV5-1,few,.,TGCGCCAGCAGCTTCTCTCTCGACTTGGATACGCAGTATTTT,CASSFSLDLDTQYF
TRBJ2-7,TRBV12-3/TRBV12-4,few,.,TGTGCCAGCAGTTTAGGGTTTGGACGCGTAAGGGGCGAGCAGTACTTC,CASSLGFGRVRGEQYF
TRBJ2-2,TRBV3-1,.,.,TGTGCCAGCAGCCATTTATCCGGGGAGCTGTTTTTT,CASSHLSGELFF
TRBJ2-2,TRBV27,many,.,TGTGCCAGCAGTTCAGGTAGCCCGGGTTCCGGGGAGCTGTTTTTT,CASSSGSPGSGELFF
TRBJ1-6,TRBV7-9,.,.,TGTGCCAGCAGCAGGGGGGGCCCAGGGCATTCACCCCTCCACTTT,CASSRGGPGHSPLHF
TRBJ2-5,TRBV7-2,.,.,TGTGCCAGCAGCTTTGGAAAAGAGACCCAGTACTTC,CASSFGKETQYF
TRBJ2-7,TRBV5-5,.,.,TGTGCCAGCAGTTTTCTCAACGGGCAGGGGAAGTACTTC,CASSFLNGQGKYF
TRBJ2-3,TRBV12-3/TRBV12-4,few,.,TGTGCCAGCACCCTGACTGGATCTAGCACAGATACGCAGTATTTT,CASTLTGSSTDTQYF
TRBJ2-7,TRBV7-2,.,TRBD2,TGTGCCAGCAGCTACCTCGGGAGCGGGGGCTACGAGCAGTACTTC,CASSYLGSGGYEQYF
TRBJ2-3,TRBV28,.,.,TGTGCCAGCAGCACCCAGAGATTGGTCGCAGATACGCAGTATTTT,CASSTQRLVADTQYF
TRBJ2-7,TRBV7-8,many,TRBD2,TGTGCCAGCAGCCCGACTAGCGCCGAGCAGTACTTC,CASSPTSAEQYF
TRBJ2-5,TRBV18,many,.,TGTGCCAGCTCACCCCGGGAACAAGAGACCCAGTACTTC,CASSPREQETQYF
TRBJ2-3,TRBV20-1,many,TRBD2,TGCAGTGCTAGAGATCATCTAGCGGTGAAGAATACGCAGTATTTT,CSARDHLAVKNTQYF
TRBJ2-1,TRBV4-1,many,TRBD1,TGCGCCAGCAGCCAAGGGGATCGGGACAGAAATGAGCAGTTCTTC,CASSQGDRDRNEQFF
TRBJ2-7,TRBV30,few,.,TGTGCCTGGGGTTGGGGGGAGCAGTACTTC,CAWGWGEQYF
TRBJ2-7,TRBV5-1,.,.,TGCGCCAGCAAGGTCTCCATCCAAGAAACCCAACAGTACTTC,CASKVSIQETQQYF
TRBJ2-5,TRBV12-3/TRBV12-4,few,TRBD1,TGTGCCAGCAGCCCGGGACAGCTACAAGAGACCCAGTACTTC,CASSPGQLQETQYF
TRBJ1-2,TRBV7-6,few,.,TGTGCCAGCAGCCAAGGGCAGGTCTATGGCTACACCTTC,CASSQGQVYGYTF
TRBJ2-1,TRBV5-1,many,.,TGCGCCAGCAGCTTAAGGCCCCCGGACAATGAGCAGTTCTTC,CASSLRPPDNEQFF
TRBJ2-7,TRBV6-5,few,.,TGTGCCAGCAAAAAGGGTTTAAGCTCCTACGAGCAGTACTTC,CASKKGLSSYEQYF
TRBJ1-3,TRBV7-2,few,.,TGTGCCAGCAGCTTAGTTGGAGGTTCGACTGGAAACACCATATATTTT,CASSLVGGSTGNTIYF
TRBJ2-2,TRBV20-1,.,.,TGCAGTGCTAGATCACACGGGACGGGTAACACCGGGGAGCTGTTTTTT,CSARSHGTGNTGELFF
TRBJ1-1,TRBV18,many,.,TGTGCCAGCTCACCATGGAACACTGAAGCTTTCTTT,CASSPWNTEAFF
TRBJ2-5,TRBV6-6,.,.,TGTGCCAGCAGTTACTCGGTGACCAAAGAGACCCAGTACTTC,CASSYSVTKETQYF
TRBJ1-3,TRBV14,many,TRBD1,TGTGCCAGCAGCCCGGGACAGTTTTTCTCTGGAAACACCATATATTTT,CASSPGQFFSGNTIYF
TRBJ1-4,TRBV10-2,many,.,TGCGCCAGCGAAGCACTGTTTTTT,CASEALFF
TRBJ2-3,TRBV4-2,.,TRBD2,TGTGCCAGCAGCCTTCGGGGGGACCCCACAGATACGCAGTATTTT,CASSLRGDPTDTQYF
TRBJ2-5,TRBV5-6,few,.,TGTGCCAGCAGCTTGTTCAGGGAGTACCAAGAGACCCAGTACTTC,CASSLFREYQETQYF
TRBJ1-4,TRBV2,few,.,TGTGCCAGCAGTGATTTTGAAAAACTGTTTTTT,CASSDFEKLFF
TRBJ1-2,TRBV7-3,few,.,TGTGCCAGCAGCTTCCGGGAGGGTGGTGGCTACACCTTC,CASSFREGGGYTF
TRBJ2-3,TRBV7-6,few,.,TGTGCCAGCAGCTCCTCGACTTTCGTAAGCGCAGATACGCAGTATTTT,CASSSSTFVSADTQYF
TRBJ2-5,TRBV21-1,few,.,TGTGCCAGCAGCACTATAAAGGGTGACCGGGACTTGCAAGAGACCCAGTACTTC,CASSTIKGDRDLQETQYF
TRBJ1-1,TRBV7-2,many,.,TGTGCCAGCAGGCCCCCGGCGAACACTGAAGCTTTCTTT,CASRPPANTEAFF
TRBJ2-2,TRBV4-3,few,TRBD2,TGCGCCAGCAGCCGGTACGGGGGGGTGGCGTTTCGGTTCCAAACCGGGGAGCTGTTTTTT,CASSRYGGVAFRFQTGELFF
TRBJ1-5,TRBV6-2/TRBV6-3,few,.,TGTGCCAGCAGTTATCGGGGGGCCCTCAATCAGCCCCAGCATTTT,CASSYRGALNQPQHF
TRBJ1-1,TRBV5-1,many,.,TGCGCCAGCAGCTCGGGACCCCCACGGGACACTGAAGCTTTCTTT,CASSSGPPRDTEAFF